This TCR beta chain was profiled in a study of identical twins. TCRdb ran MiXCR on the 5' RACE reads and lists one entry per CDR3 protein. In the table there are roughly 710,000 distinct CDR3 sequences, around 6% of which are singletons. This clonotype occurred many times. J was trimmed by 1 base and V by 8 bases; bases with no gene match: 6. Germline V gene data show CDR1 as KGHSH and CDR2 as LQKENI. This CDR3 spans 14 amino acids. The chain carries TRBV18 and TRBJ2-3; 7 bases agree with TRBD2. The origin of this receptor is a man younger than 30 in good health. The specimen was naive T cells sorted from blood. CDR3 nucleotide sequence: TGTGCCAGCCGTGCACGGGAGGGCACAGATACGCAGTATTTT. This codes for CASRAREGTDTQYF.